This is a list of T cell receptor beta chains from one sample in a study of shared clonotypes between healthy human individuals. Using immunoSEQ multiplex PCR, the repertoire was profiled, and TCRdb retains in-frame clones only, with some absent. The table has nearly 1,000,000 clones, over 60% seen once. Sequenced sample: memory CD4+ T cells sorted from blood. These TCRs come from a man aged 18 to 30 in good health. CDR3s include the opening cysteine and the closing phenylalanine or tryptophan. A D gene is named only where the DNA matches it firmly. Clone size is stated in some rows and not others, as once, few, many or a class when expanded.

d_gene,v_gene,abundance,j_gene,CDR3aa,CDR3nt
NA,TRBV28,NA,TRBJ1-6,CASSLITLFGGSNSPLHF,TGTGCCAGCAGCCTCATTACCCTTTTTGGGGGGAGTAATTCACCCCTCCACTTT
NA,TRBV6-6,once,TRBJ2-7,CASSYSLSGRTYEQYF,TGTGCCAGCAGTTACTCCCTGAGTGGCCGTACCTACGAGCAGTACTTC
NA,TRBV29-1,NA,TRBJ1-2,CSVEDLRETNYGYTF,TGCAGCGTTGAAGATCTTAGGGAGACTAACTATGGCTACACCTTC
NA,TRBV6-6,NA,TRBJ1-1,CASSYLRGPLSEAFF,TGTGCCAGCAGTTACCTCAGGGGACCCCTTTCTGAAGCTTTCTTT
NA,TRBV10-3,NA,TRBJ2-1,CAISDATGAAYNEQFF,TGTGCCATCAGTGATGCTACTGGGGCGGCCTACAATGAGCAGTTCTTC
TRBD2,TRBV28,few,TRBJ2-5,CASNVGGTTQYF,TGTGCCAGCAACGTGGGGGGGACGACCCAGTACTTC
TRBD1,TRBV28,NA,TRBJ1-5,CASKRGGHQPQHF,TGTGCCAGCAAAAGAGGGGGCCATCAGCCCCAGCATTTT
NA,TRBV4-1,NA,TRBJ1-4,CASSPQLANEKLFF,TGCGCCAGCAGCCCGCAGTTAGCTAATGAAAAACTGTTTTTT
NA,TRBV10-3,NA,TRBJ2-3,CAITSGSASTDTQYF,TGTGCCATCACATCCGGATCAGCTAGCACAGATACGCAGTATTTT
TRBD1,TRBV11-2,NA,TRBJ2-7,CASSPPDRGFYEQYF,TGTGCCAGCAGCCCCCCGGACAGGGGTTTCTACGAGCAGTACTTC
TRBD2,TRBV30,NA,TRBJ2-2,CAWTRGAGELFF,TGTGCCTGGACTCGGGGGGCCGGGGAGCTGTTTTTT
TRBD1,TRBV18,many,TRBJ1-6,CASSLTGGKNNSPLHF,TGTGCCAGCTCACTGACAGGGGGCAAGAATAATTCACCCCTCCACTTT
NA,TRBV7-8,NA,TRBJ1-3,CASSPRDTGTASGNTIYF,TGTGCCAGCAGCCCCCGGGACACGGGAACCGCGTCTGGAAACACCATATATTTT
TRBD2,TRBV5-1,many,TRBJ2-2,CASSPTQLAGLSGELFF,TGCGCCAGCAGCCCGACACAACTAGCGGGGTTGTCCGGGGAGCTGTTTTTT